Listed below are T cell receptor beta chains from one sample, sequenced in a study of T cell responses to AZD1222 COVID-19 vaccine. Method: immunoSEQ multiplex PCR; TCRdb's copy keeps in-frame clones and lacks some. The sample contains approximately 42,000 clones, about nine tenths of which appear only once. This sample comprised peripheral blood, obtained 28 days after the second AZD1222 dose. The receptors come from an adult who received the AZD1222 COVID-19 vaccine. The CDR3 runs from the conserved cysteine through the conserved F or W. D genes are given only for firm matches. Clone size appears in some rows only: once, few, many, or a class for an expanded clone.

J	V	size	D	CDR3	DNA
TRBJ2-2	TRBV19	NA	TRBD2	CASSPTSGLRAGELFF	TGTGCCAGTAGTCCTACTAGCGGACTCAGGGCCGGGGAGCTGTTTTTT
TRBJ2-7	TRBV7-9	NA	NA	CASSFGDSGDYEQYF	TGTGCCAGCAGCTTCGGAGACAGTGGGGACTACGAGCAGTACTTC
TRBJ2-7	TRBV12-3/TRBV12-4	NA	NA	CASSKQSSYEQYF	TGTGCCAGCAGCAAACAGAGCTCCTACGAGCAGTACTTC
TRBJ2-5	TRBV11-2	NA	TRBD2	CASRPLAGGRETQYF	TGTGCCAGCAGGCCCTTAGCGGGAGGACGAGAGACCCAGTACTTC
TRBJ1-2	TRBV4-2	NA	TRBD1	CASSQDRGGGTGGYGYTF	TGTGCCAGCAGCCAAGATAGGGGCGGCGGGACAGGGGGGTATGGCTACACCTTC
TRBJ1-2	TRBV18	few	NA	CASSPRDTGSNYGYTF	TGTGCCAGCTCACCACGGGATACAGGCTCTAACTATGGCTACACCTTC
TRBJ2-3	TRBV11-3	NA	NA	CASSLIGDTQYF	TGTGCCAGCAGCTTAATCGGGGATACGCAGTATTTT
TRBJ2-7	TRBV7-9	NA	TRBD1	CASSIGTVNGYEQYF	TGTGCCAGCAGCATTGGGACAGTGAATGGCTACGAGCAGTACTTC
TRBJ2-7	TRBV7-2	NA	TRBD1	CASSFGQGRYEQYF	TGTGCCAGCAGCTTCGGACAGGGTCGGTACGAGCAGTACTTC
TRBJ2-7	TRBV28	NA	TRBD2	CASSLWAREFSEQYF	TGTGCCAGCAGTTTATGGGCGCGGGAGTTTTCCGAGCAGTACTTC
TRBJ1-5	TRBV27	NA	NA	CASRSGNQPQHF	TGTGCCAGCAGATCCGGGAATCAGCCCCAGCATTTT
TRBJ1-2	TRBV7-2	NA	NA	CASSLNRGGAYGYTF	TGTGCCAGCAGCTTAAATCGGGGAGGAGCCTATGGCTACACCTTC
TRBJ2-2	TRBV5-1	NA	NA	CASSLSGPLRNGELFF	TGCGCCAGCAGCTTGTCGGGACCCCTCCGTAATGGGGAGCTGTTTTTT
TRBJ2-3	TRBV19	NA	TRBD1	CASQQGANTDTQYF	TGTGCCAGTCAGCAGGGGGCGAACACAGATACGCAGTATTTT
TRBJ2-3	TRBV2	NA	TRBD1	CASSQGADTQYF	TGTGCCAGCAGCCAGGGGGCAGATACGCAGTATTTT
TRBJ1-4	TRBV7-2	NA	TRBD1	CASSLGQPNEKLFF	TGTGCCAGCAGCTTGGGACAGCCAAATGAAAAACTGTTTTTT
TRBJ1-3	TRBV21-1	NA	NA	CASSNPYYSGNTIYF	TGTGCCAGCAGCAACCCGTACTACTCTGGAAACACCATATATTTT
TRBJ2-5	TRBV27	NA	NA	CASSQRGRDPRLETQYF	TGTGCCAGCAGTCAACGAGGCCGGGACCCAAGGTTGGAGACCCAGTACTTC
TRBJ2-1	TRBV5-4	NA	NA	CASSFGSSYNEQFF	TGTGCCAGCAGCTTCGGGAGCTCCTACAATGAGCAGTTCTTC
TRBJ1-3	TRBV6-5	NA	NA	CASSPGSSGNTIYF	TGTGCCAGCAGCCCAGGGAGCTCTGGAAACACCATATATTTT
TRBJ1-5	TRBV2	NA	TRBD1	CASYPGTGNRQPQHF	TGTGCCAGCTATCCCGGGACAGGGAATCGTCAGCCCCAGCATTTT
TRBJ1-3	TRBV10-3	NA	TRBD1	CAISEGTASSGNTIYF	TGTGCCATCAGTGAGGGGACAGCCAGCTCTGGAAACACCATATATTTT
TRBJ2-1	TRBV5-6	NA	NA	CASILGNILNNEQFF	TGTGCCAGCATTCTGGGAAACATCCTTAACAATGAGCAGTTCTTC
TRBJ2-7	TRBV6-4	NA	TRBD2	CASSDEAGAYEQYF	TGTGCCAGCAGTGACGAAGCGGGGGCCTACGAGCAGTACTTC
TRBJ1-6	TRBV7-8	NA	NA	CASSLLPGGGPPLHF	TGTGCCAGCAGCTTGCTTCCAGGAGGGGGTCCACCCCTCCACTTT
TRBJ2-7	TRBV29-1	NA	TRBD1	CSVAWTGPYEQYF	TGCAGCGTTGCCTGGACAGGCCCCTACGAGCAGTACTTC
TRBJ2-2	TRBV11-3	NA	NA	CASSLGQPTNTGELFF	TGTGCCAGCAGCTTAGGACAGCCCACGAACACCGGGGAGCTGTTTTTT
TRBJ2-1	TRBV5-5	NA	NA	CASSLGGLNNEQFF	TGTGCCAGCAGCTTGGGGGGGCTGAACAATGAGCAGTTCTTC
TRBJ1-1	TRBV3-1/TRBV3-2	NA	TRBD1	CASSPQGQGNTEAFF	TGTGCCAGCAGCCCCCAGGGACAGGGGAACACTGAAGCTTTCTTT
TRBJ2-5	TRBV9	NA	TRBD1	CASSADGMRGPGGETQYF	TGTGCCAGCAGCGCCGACGGGATGAGGGGGCCCGGCGGGGAGACCCAGTACTTC
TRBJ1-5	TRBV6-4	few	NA	CASSVTSASRGYSNQPQHF	TGTGCCAGCAGTGTCACAAGCGCCTCCCGGGGCTATAGCAATCAGCCCCAGCATTTT
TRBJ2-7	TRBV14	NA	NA	CASSQAYEQYF	TGTGCCAGCAGCCAAGCCTACGAGCAGTACTTC
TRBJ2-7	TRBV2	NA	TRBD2	CASSLTSGRAYEQYF	TGTGCCAGCAGCCTGACTAGCGGGAGGGCCTACGAGCAGTACTTC
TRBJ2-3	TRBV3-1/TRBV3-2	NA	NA	CASSQVGPRYF	TGTGCCAGCAGCCAAGTGGGCCCTAGATATTTT
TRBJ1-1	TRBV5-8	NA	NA	CASRWTANTEAFF	TGTGCCAGCAGATGGACAGCGAACACTGAAGCTTTCTTT
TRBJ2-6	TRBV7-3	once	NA	CASSPTGSNVLTF	TGTGCCAGCAGCCCCACGGGGTCCAACGTCCTGACTTTC
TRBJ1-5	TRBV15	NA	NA	CATSSDTGRPQHF	TGTGCCACCAGCAGCGACACGGGACGGCCCCAGCATTTT
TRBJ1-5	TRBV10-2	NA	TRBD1	CATRQGLSNQPQHF	TGCGCCACCAGACAGGGGTTGAGCAATCAGCCCCAGCATTTT
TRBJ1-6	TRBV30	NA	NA	CAWSPTTGLHF	TGTGCCTGGAGTCCAACGACTGGCCTCCACTTT
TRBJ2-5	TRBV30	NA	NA	CAWSVIKQETQYF	TGTGCCTGGAGTGTTATAAAACAAGAGACCCAGTACTTC
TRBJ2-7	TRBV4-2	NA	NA	CASSQDLASAYYEQYF	TGTGCCAGCAGCCAAGATCTTGCTAGCGCCTACTACGAGCAGTACTTC
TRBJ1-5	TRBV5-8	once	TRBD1	CTSSLRGTGAVNQPQHF	TGTACCAGCAGCTTGAGGGGGACAGGGGCGGTCAATCAGCCCCAGCATTTT
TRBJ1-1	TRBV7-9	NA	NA	CASSLGQTNTEAFF	TGTGCCAGCAGCTTAGGACAGACGAACACTGAAGCTTTCTTT
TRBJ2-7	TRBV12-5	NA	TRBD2	CASEEGTSGTLREQYF	TGTGCTAGTGAGGAAGGGACTAGCGGAACCCTACGGGAGCAGTACTTC
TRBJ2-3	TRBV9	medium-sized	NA	CASSLDRPSTDTQYF	TGTGCCAGCAGCCTTGACAGGCCCAGCACAGATACGCAGTATTTT
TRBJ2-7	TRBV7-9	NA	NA	CASSSRNSYEQYF	TGTGCCAGCAGCTCCCGGAACTCCTACGAGCAGTACTTC
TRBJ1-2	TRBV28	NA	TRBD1	CASSTTGLGYGYTF	TGTGCCAGCAGTACGACAGGGTTGGGCTATGGCTACACCTTC
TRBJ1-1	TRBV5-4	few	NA	CASSLDAGATEAFF	TGTGCCAGCAGCTTGGATGCAGGGGCCACTGAAGCTTTCTTT
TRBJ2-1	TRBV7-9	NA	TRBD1	CASSLVGQDRNNEQFF	TGTGCCAGCAGCTTAGTTGGACAGGACCGAAACAATGAGCAGTTCTTC
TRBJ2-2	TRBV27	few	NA	CASSPSRLGGELFF	TGTGCCAGCAGTCCATCCCGGTTAGGAGGAGAGCTGTTTTTT
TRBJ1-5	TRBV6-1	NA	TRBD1	CASSYGQASNQPQHF	TGTGCCAGCAGCTACGGACAGGCTAGCAATCAGCCCCAGCATTTT
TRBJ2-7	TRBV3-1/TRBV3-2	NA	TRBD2	CASSPLQRGGSYEQYF	TGTGCCAGCAGCCCGCTACAGCGGGGGGGCTCCTACGAGCAGTACTTC
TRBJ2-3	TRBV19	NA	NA	CASSSSGGSTDTQYF	TGTGCCAGTAGTTCGAGCGGAGGTAGCACAGATACGCAGTATTTT
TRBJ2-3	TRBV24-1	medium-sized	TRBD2	CATRGLADTDTQYF	TGTGCCACCAGAGGACTAGCGGACACAGATACGCAGTATTTT
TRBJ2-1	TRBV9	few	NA	CASSVGGSRDNEQFF	TGTGCCAGCAGCGTAGGGGGGAGTAGGGACAATGAGCAGTTCTTC
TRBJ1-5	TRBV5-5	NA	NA	CASSLAPTGSNQPQHF	TGTGCCAGCAGCCTCGCCCCCACGGGGTCTAATCAGCCCCAGCATTTT
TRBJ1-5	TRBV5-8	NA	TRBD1	CASILRQGGRNQPQHF	TGTGCCAGCATCCTACGACAGGGGGGGCGCAATCAGCCCCAGCATTTT
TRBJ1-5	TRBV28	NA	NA	CASRDNNNQPQHF	TGTGCCAGCAGGGACAACAACAATCAGCCCCAGCATTTT
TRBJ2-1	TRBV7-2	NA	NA	CASSLMPAYNEQFF	TGTGCCAGCAGCTTAATGCCTGCCTACAATGAGCAGTTCTTC
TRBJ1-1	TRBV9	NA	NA	CASAGVDTEAFF	TGTGCCAGCGCCGGGGTTGACACTGAAGCTTTCTTT